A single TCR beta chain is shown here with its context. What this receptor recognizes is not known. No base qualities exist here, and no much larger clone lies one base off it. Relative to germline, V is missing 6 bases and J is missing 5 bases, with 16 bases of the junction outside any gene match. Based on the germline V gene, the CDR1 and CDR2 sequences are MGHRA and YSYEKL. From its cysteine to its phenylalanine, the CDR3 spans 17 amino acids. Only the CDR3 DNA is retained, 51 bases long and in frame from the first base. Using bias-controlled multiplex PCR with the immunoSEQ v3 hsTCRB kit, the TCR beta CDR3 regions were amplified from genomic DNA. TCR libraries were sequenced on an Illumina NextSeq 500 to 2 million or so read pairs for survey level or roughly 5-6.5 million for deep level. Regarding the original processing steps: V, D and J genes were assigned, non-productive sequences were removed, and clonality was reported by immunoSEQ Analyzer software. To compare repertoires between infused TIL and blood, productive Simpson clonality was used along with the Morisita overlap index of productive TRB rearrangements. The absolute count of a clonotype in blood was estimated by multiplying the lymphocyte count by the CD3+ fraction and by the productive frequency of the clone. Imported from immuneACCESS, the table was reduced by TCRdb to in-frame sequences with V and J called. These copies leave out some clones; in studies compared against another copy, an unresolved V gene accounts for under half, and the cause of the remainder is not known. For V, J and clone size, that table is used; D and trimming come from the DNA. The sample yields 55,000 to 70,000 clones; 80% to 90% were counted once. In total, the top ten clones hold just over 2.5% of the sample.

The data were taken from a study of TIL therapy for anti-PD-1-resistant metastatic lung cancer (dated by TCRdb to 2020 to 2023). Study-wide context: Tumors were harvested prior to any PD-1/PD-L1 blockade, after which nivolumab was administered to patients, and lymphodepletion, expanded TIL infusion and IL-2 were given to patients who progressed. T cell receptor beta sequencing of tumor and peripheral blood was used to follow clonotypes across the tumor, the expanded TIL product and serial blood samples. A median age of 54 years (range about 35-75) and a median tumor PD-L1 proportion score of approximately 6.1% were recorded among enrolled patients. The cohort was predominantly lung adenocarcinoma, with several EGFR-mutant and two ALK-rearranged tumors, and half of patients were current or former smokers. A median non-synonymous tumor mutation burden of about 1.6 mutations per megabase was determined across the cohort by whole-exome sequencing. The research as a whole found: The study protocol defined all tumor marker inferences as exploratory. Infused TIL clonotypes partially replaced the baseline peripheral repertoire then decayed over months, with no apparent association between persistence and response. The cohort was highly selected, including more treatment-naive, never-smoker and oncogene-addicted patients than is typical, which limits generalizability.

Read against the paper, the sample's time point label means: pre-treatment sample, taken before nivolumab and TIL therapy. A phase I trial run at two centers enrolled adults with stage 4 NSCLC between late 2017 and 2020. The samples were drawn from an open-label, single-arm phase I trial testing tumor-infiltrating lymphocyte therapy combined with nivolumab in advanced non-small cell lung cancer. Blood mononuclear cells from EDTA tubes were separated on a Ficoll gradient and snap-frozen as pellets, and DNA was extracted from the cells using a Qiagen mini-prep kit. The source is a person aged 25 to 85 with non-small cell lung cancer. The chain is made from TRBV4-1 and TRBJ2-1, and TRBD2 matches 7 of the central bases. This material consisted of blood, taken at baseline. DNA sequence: TGCGCCAGCAGTCCCGGGGGAGGGATAGCGGGTAACAATGAGCAGTTCTTC. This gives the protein CASSPGGGIAGNNEQFF.